What follows are 27 T cell receptor beta chains derived from one specimen sequenced in a study of blood T cell repertoires in COVID-19. Sequencing was performed with immunoSEQ multiplex PCR; in TCRdb, only in-frame clones are kept and a portion is missing. The sample lists about 400,000 clones, about 87% occurring once. Specimen: PBMCs or T cells enriched from blood (not recorded which). Every receptor here comes from a woman aged 45-65 years who had recovered from COVID-19.

The V and J genes are TRBV5-1 and TRBJ1-1; 9 bases match TRBD1. The CDR3 contains 15 residues. Unmatched junction bases numbered 6, after V lost 2 bases and J lost 4 bases. Germline V lookup: CDR1 SGHRS, CDR2 YFSETQ. The chain's CDR3 is CASSFLGQGGTEAFF. CDR3 sequence (DNA): TGCGCCAGCAGCTTCCTGGGACAGGGTGGCACTGAAGCTTTCTTT.

The rearrangement joins TRBV2 to TRBJ1-1, with D uncertain. Trimming took 1 base from V and 8 from J, leaving 5 bases between them. Germline loops: CDR1 SNHLY, CDR2 FYNNEI. The CDR3 extends over 11 amino acids. CDR3 region: CASSEDREAFF. In DNA form, the CDR3 reads TGTGCCAGCAGTGAAGACCGGGAAGCTTTCTTT.

This sequence joins TRBV5-1 and TRBJ1-2; a possible D gene is TRBD1 (6 bases). V was cut by 1 base and J by 5 bases, with 12 bases left in between. The CDR3 contains 14 residues. Germline-derived CDR1 and CDR2 are SGHRS and YFSETQ. This CDR3 is CASSLNREAYGYTF. CDR3 nucleotide sequence: TGCGCCAGCAGCTTGAACAGGGAAGCATATGGCTACACCTTC.

As for this clone: One end of the junction is discordant with germline, which a read error may explain. The chain employs TRBV4-3 and TRBJ2-7, with unresolved D. CDR1 is LGHNA and CDR2 is YSLEER in the germline V gene. The CDR3 has 16 residues. Here the CDR3 reads CASSQELARTVYGQYF. DNA of the CDR3: TGCGCCAGCAGCCAAGAGTTAGCCAGAACGGTATACGGGCAGTACTTC.

The chain couples TRBV7-2 to TRBJ1-1; D not certain. The CDR3 totals 13 residues. The V end lost 3 bases, the J end lost 1 base, and 6 bases lay between the germline ends. Germline values: CDR1 SGHTA, CDR2 FQGNSA. CDR3 nucleotide sequence: TGTGCCAGCAGCTTCGGGGAGAACACTGAAGCTTTCTTT. It yields the protein CASSFGENTEAFF.

V and J are TRBV5-5 and TRBJ2-7; 10 nucleotides line up with TRBD2. The germline V gene encodes CDR1 SGHKS and CDR2 YYEKEE (reference sequence). The ends lost 4 bases at V and 4 bases at J; junction bases unmatched: 8. The CDR3 is 15 residues long. The CDR3 DNA follows: TGTGCCAGCAGCACCAGACAGGGACTAGCGTACGAGCAGTACTTC. This codes for CASSTRQGLAYEQYF. The full variable domain, with the rest looked up from reference TRBV5-5 and TRBJ2-7, is DAGVTQSPTHLIKTRGQQVTLRCSPISGHKSVSWYQQVLGQGPQFIFQYYEKEERGRGNFPDRFSARQFPNYSSELNVNALLLGDSALYLCASSTRQGLAYEQYFGPGTRLTVT.

V usage is TRBV24-1 and J usage is TRBJ1-1; the D is unclear. This CDR3 has 11 amino acids. Trimming took off 10 bases at V and 1 base at J, with 6 bases between the two ends. CDR1 and CDR2 from the germline V gene are KGHDR and SFDVKD. The CDR3 DNA reads as TGTGCCACTAACAGGAACACTGAAGCTTTCTTT. Amino acid sequence: CATNRNTEAFF.

The chain recombines TRBV19 with TRBJ1-1; possible D gene TRBD1, 6 bases. The ends were cut back, 5 bases at V and 1 base at J, with 8 bases in the middle. The germline CDR1 and CDR2 sequences are LNHDA and SQIVND (reference sequence). The length of the CDR3 is 13 residues. The CDR3 DNA follows: TGTGCCAGTAGTGTACAGGGGAACACTGAAGCTTTCTTT. This sequence encodes CASSVQGNTEAFF.

This clone was found once. This chain links TRBV27 with TRBJ1-5, with D possibly matching TRBD1 (6 bases). The CDR3 has 13 amino acids. Germline V gene data show CDR1 as MNHEY and CDR2 as SMNVEV (reference sequence). V gave up 3 bases and J gave up 4 bases, with 7 bases separating them. The DNA of the CDR3 is TGTGCCAGCAGTTTCGGGACAAATCAGCCCCAGCATTTT. Amino acids: CASSFGTNQPQHF.

The chain carries TRBV4-3 and TRBJ1-4; 9 nucleotides match TRBD1. With V trimmed by 1 base and J by 7 bases, 7 bases remained unmatched. This CDR3 has 16 residues. Germline loops: CDR1 LGHNA, CDR2 YSLEER. The CDR3: CASSQALTGGREKLFF. The CDR3, as DNA: TGCGCCAGCAGCCAAGCCTTGACAGGGGGACGTGAAAAACTGTTTTTT.

The chain joins TRBV3-1 (or the pseudogene TRBV3-2) to TRBJ2-7; a possible D gene is TRBD1 (6 bases). V shed 2 bases and J shed 1 base, with 9 bases lying between them. Germline V CDR1 and CDR2: LGHDT, YNNKEL (reference sequence). This CDR3 comprises 14 residues. CDR3 DNA: TGTGCCAGCAGCCAAACGACAGGATCCTACGAGCAGTACTTC. Translation gives CASSQTTGSYEQYF.

The CDR3 DNA reads as TGTGCAGCAGGGCGGGGACAGGGACCCACCGGGGAGCTGTTTTTT. Translating gives CAAGRGQGPTGELFF. The chain uses TRBV6-5 and TRBJ2-2; 9 bases line up with TRBD1. This CDR3 comprises 15 residues. From germline, CDR1 is MNHEY and CDR2 SVGAGI.

The chain uses TRBV25-1 and TRBJ2-1, with D tentatively TRBD1 (6 bases). This CDR3 comprises 14 residues. The V gene's germline CDR1 is MGHDK and CDR2 SYGVNS. V dropped 3 bases and J dropped 9 bases, with 15 bases sitting between them. Here the CDR3 reads CASSEVWTEVEQFF. The CDR3 region has the DNA TGTGCCAGCAGTGAGGTGTGGACAGAGGTTGAGCAGTTCTTC.

This clone was detected only once. This chain links TRBV9 with TRBJ1-5; D call uncertain. Trimming shortened V by 0 bases and J by 4 bases, and 11 bases separated the two germline ends. The CDR3 contains 15 residues. Germline V lookup: CDR1 SGDLS, CDR2 YYNGEE. The CDR3 reads CASSVGVAGNQPQHF. CDR3 bases: TGTGCCAGCAGCGTAGGCGTAGCGGGGAATCAGCCCCAGCATTTT.

This clone has just one count. The rearrangement joins TRBV28 to TRBJ2-2; 7 positions agree with TRBD1. Germline assignment: CDR1 MDHEN and CDR2 SYDVKM. This CDR3 has 14 residues. V shed 10 bases and J 2 bases; nucleotides not matched to a gene: 7. The CDR3 region is CATKGQINTGELFF. CDR3 in DNA: TGTGCCACCAAGGGACAGATCAACACCGGGGAGCTGTTTTTT.

The chain couples TRBV19 to TRBJ2-3; 7 nucleotides agree with TRBD2. The CDR3 runs to 18 residues. CDR1 is LNHDA and CDR2 is SQIVND in the germline V gene (reference sequence). V dropped 3 bases and J dropped 0; count of bases not matched to a gene: 12. The CDR3 nucleotides are TGTGCCAGTAGTATCTCCCCCTATAGCGGGCGTAGCACAGATACGCAGTATTTT. This codes for CASSISPYSGRSTDTQYF. The full variable domain, rest sourced from reference TRBV19 and TRBJ2-3, is DGGITQSPKYLFRKEGQNVTLSCEQNLNHDAMYWYRQDPGQGLRLIYYSQIVNDFQKGDIAEGYSVSREKKESFPLTVTSAQKNPTAFYLCASSISPYSGRSTDTQYFGPGTRLTVL.

The chain combines TRBV6-5 with TRBJ2-7; weak D call: TRBD1 (6 bases). Per the germline V gene, CDR1 is MNHEY and CDR2 is SVGAGI. This CDR3 is built from 13 residues. Trimming stripped 4 bases from V and 3 bases from J, with 10 bases between. The CDR3 region is CASSSRGRYEQYF. The CDR3 DNA follows: TGTGCCAGCAGTTCCAGGGGCCGCTACGAGCAGTACTTC.

The chain carries TRBV5-1 and TRBJ1-2, with 7 bases lining up with TRBD1. CDR1 is SGHRS and CDR2 is YFSETQ in the germline V gene. The CDR3 sequence is 14 residues long. V trimming: 3 bases; J trimming: 4 bases; junction bases outside the gene matches: 6. The CDR3 DNA is TGCGCCAGCAGCTCCACGGGACAGATCTATGGCTACACCTTC. Translated, it gives CASSSTGQIYGYTF.

The chain couples TRBV7-8 to TRBJ2-3, with 8 nucleotides matching TRBD2. CDR3 length: 16 amino acids. The germline V gene encodes CDR1 SGHVS and CDR2 FQNEAQ. Trimming took 1 base from V and 0 from J; bases not matched to a gene: 3. The chain's CDR3 is CASSLVAGKSTDTQYF. CDR3 in DNA: TGTGCCAGCAGCTTAGTAGCGGGGAAGAGCACAGATACGCAGTATTTT.

The chain links TRBV4-2 to TRBJ2-1; unclear D gene. V lost 0 bases and J 5 bases, leaving 8 bases between the germline ends. Germline V gene data show CDR1 as LGHNA and CDR2 as YNFKEQ. CDR3 length: 14 residues. Here the CDR3 DNA reads TGTGCCAGCAGCCAAGATGGGCCAAACAATGAGCAGTTCTTC. Protein product: CASSQDGPNNEQFF.

This clone occurred once. V gene TRBV6-5 combines with J gene TRBJ2-3; TRBD1 might be the D (5 bases). The CDR3 is made up of 12 amino acids. Trimming stripped 8 bases from V and 6 bases from J, with 12 bases between. Germline V gene data show CDR1 as MNHEY and CDR2 as SVGAGI. The CDR3 bases are TGTGCCAGCCGCCCAGGGAAGGATACGCAGTATTTT. It codes for CASRPGKDTQYF.

CDR3 in amino acids: CASSFGQGSNQPQHF. Here the CDR3 DNA reads TGTGCCAGCAGTTTCGGACAGGGAAGCAATCAGCCCCAGCATTTT. The chain recombines TRBV2 with TRBJ1-5; 8 bases fit TRBD1. The CDR3 runs to 15 residues. From germline, CDR1 is SNHLY and CDR2 FYNNEI. V dropped 5 bases and J dropped 1; count of bases not matched to a gene: 4. Supplemented by reference TRBV2 and TRBJ1-5, the full variable domain reads EPEVTQTPSHQVTQMGQEVILRCVPISNHLYFYWYRQILGQKVEFLVSFYNNEISEKSEIFDDQFSVERPDGSNFTLKIRSTKLEDSAMYFCASSFGQGSNQPQHFGDGTRLSIL.

The gene calls are TRBV15 and TRBJ2-5; tentative D call: TRBD2 (5 bases). V shed 0 bases and J shed 2 bases, with 10 bases lying between them. Germline CDR1 reads LNHNV; CDR2 reads YYDKDF (reference sequence). This CDR3 region has 15 residues. The CDR3 coding sequence is TGTGCCACCAGCAGAGATCTCGGGGTACAAGAGACCCAGTACTTC. Encoded protein: CATSRDLGVQETQYF. Drawing the rest from reference TRBV15 and TRBJ2-5, the complete variable domain is DAMVIQNPRYQVTQFGKPVTLSCSQTLNHNVMYWYQQKSSQAPKLLFHYYDKDFNNEADTPDNFQSRRPNTSFCFLDIRSPGLGDTAMYLCATSRDLGVQETQYFGPGTRLLVL.

The V call is TRBV7-2, the J call TRBJ2-2; the match to TRBD2 covers 7 bases. Germline-derived CDR1 and CDR2 are SGHTA and FQGNSA. The CDR3 spans 15 residues. V shed 1 base, J shed 7 bases, and the junction held 6 bases outside the gene matches. CDR3 DNA sequence: TGTGCCAGCAGCTTAGTGAGCGGGGCTGGCGGGGAGCTGTTTTTT. Residues: CASSLVSGAGGELFF.

This clone was detected once. The chain joins TRBV18 to TRBJ2-2; D may be TRBD2 (5 bases). CDR3 length: 14 amino acids. V was clipped by 5 bases and J by 8 bases, with 15 bases between them. CDR1 is KGHSH, CDR2 LQKENI, per germline. The CDR3 region has the DNA TGTGCCAGCTCAACGGACTCCAGGACTGGGGAGCTGTTTTTT. It codes for CASSTDSRTGELFF.

V gene TRBV2 combines with J gene TRBJ1-4, with TRBD1 matching 7 bases. This CDR3 has 14 amino acids. The V gene end was trimmed by 6 bases and the J gene end by 8 bases; junction bases not matched to a gene: 9. The germline V gene encodes CDR1 SNHLY and CDR2 FYNNEI. CDR3: CASRGTVAREKLFF. In DNA, the CDR3 is TGTGCCAGCAGGGGGACAGTGGCTCGCGAAAAACTGTTTTTT.

The genes are TRBV28 and TRBJ1-6; D remains ambiguous. V lost 10 bases and J 3 bases, leaving 10 bases between the germline ends. CDR1 is MDHEN, CDR2 SYDVKM, per germline. CDR3 length: 13 residues. The CDR3 bases are TGTGCCACCGAGAGGTACTATAATTCACCCCTCCACTTT. Translated: CATERYYNSPLHF. Filled out from reference TRBV28 and TRBJ1-6, the complete variable domain reads DVKVTQSSRYLVKRTGEKVFLECVQDMDHENMFWYRQDPGLGLRLIYFSYDVKMKEKGDIPEGYSVSREKKERFSLILESASTNQTSMYLCATERYYNSPLHFGNGTRLTVT.